This entry describes one T cell receptor (beta chain). Its specificity is not known. TCRdb's table, derived via immunoSEQ multiplex PCR, lists solely in-frame clones and lacks some. The table shows approximately 49,000 clones, with roughly 96% occurring only once. These data originate in a study of T cells in tuberculosis. About the study: IGRA-negative adolescents, IGRA-positive adolescents with latent tuberculosis and adults with active tuberculosis formed this South African cohort.

The sample's time point: new active TB diagnosis, blood taken before or within 7 days of starting treatment. General study findings and limits: Smaller alpha distances in active tuberculosis partly reflected shorter CDR3-alpha lengths. Classification accuracy was 87% (AUROC over 0.85) with the GMM-specific repertoire. Smaller distances to GMM-specific TCRs suggested their expansion in active tuberculosis.

The source of this sequence is an adult with tuberculosis. This specimen consisted of PBMCs, obtained at tuberculosis diagnosis.

CDR3 protein: CAWSADRGREGYTF. CDR3 sequence (DNA): TGTGCCTGGAGCGCAGACAGGGGAAGGGAGGGCTACACCTTC. This sequence joins TRBV30 and TRBJ1-2; 8 bases align to TRBD1. V lost 3 bases, J lost 8 bases, and 11 bases stayed unmatched. This CDR3 region has 14 residues. Germline loops: CDR1 GTSNPN, CDR2 SVGIG (reference sequence).